This T cell receptor (beta chain) was sequenced in a study of blood T cell repertoires in COVID-19 (TCRdb year 2020). Background on the whole study: Collaborator samples came from the United States, Italy and Spain and covered acute and convalescent phases of COVID-19. Sample metadata almost always included a de-identified subject ID, COVID-19 status, age in years and sex. Where HLA class I and class II types were available, the types were taken from metadata supplied by the sample provider, not from assay-based typing. The dataset comprised deeply sampled blood TCRbeta repertoires from subjects exposed to, actively infected with, or recovered from COVID-19. The prospective study material was composed of cDNA or gDNA derived from T cells, B-cell-depleted T cells, or PBMCs. The samples were drawn from the first 160 participants of the ongoing ImmuneRACE study and from about 1,200 subjects provided by 6 global collaborators. The repertoires were released in a freely available public database intended as a resource for research on the immune response to SARS-CoV-2.

Participants in the prospective study were enrolled through a virtual design, were aged roughly 18 to 100 years, and lived in 20 to 30 United States geographic areas. To assign participants to cohorts, the prospective study relied on clinical history that participants themselves reported in a screening survey and a study questionnaire. Each participant in the prospective study had whole blood, serum and a nasopharyngeal or oropharyngeal swab collected by mobile phlebotomists. Additional blood draws and questionnaires over an approximately 2-month period could optionally be provided by prospective study participants. Blood samples from the prospective study were shipped frozen or at room temperature prior to DNA extraction. The germline V gene (reference sequence) provides CDR1 SGHAT and CDR2 FQDESV. Trimming at the junction amounts to 6 bases on V and 9 bases on J, and the germline ends lie 12 bases apart. Including the terminal cysteine and phenylalanine, the CDR3 comprises 12 residues. The DNA shown is the 36-base CDR3, in frame from base 1.

Overall study outcomes, separate from this receptor: The quantity of clinical and demographic metadata differed by source and by participant and was supplied without curation.

TCRbeta CDR3 regions were amplified from genomic DNA by means of the immunoSEQ Assay, a bias-controlled multiplex PCR. On the authors' methods: Within the assay, amplification of reference gene primers was used to estimate how many nucleated cells each sample contained. Sequence reads were collapsed and filtered to measure the absolute abundance of every unique TCRbeta CDR3 rearrangement. For each sample, productive Simpson clonality was calculated as the square root of Simpson's diversity index across productive rearrangements. The immuneACCESS repertoire file appears here via TCRdb, limited to in-frame rearrangements. These files lack a portion of the clones; in checked studies, under half of the deficit traces to unresolved V genes, and the cause of the others is not known. V, J and clone size reflect that table, while D and trimming were determined from the DNA. The sample table lists about 340,000 clones, approximately 83% of them with a count of one. The top ten clonotypes cover roughly 4.2% of the sample.

On this clone itself: Its antigen is still unknown. No base qualities exist here, and no much larger clone lies one base off it.

The sample taken for sequencing was PBMCs or T cells enriched from blood (not recorded which). This receptor was taken from a woman aged 40 to 50 with acute COVID-19. The chain was built from TRBV11-1 and TRBJ2-1, with no reliable assignment of the D segment. The nucleotide sequence is given as TGTGCCAGCAGACCAACAACGGGTGAGCAGTTCTTC. This codes for CASRPTTGEQFF.